The next 28 T cell receptor beta chains were all read from a single sample in a study of blood T cell repertoires in COVID-19. The table came from immunoSEQ multiplex PCR; TCRdb's copy has only in-frame clones and leaves some out. This sample carries under 250,000 clones, almost 85% of them seen once, and the ten largest clones take about 4%. The sample was peripheral blood. The receptors stem from a man between 50 and 59 years old with acute or convalescent COVID-19.

The rearrangement links TRBV23-1 to TRBJ2-1; a weak D match, TRBD1 (5 bases). TRBV23-1 is an open reading frame, and its role is uncertain. The CDR3 runs 16 residues. With 0 bases removed from V and 4 bases from J, the gap between germline ends came to 13 bases. The CDR3 region has the DNA TGCGCCAGCAGTCAATCTGGGGCAGCTCCGTACAATGAGCAGTTCTTC. Translating it yields CASSQSGAAPYNEQFF.

This clone was found many times. This chain joins TRBV6-1 and TRBJ2-7, with 9 bases that match TRBD2. Trimming removed 1 base from V and 6 bases from J; junction bases left unmatched: 7. The germline V gene encodes CDR1 MNHNS and CDR2 SASEGT. The CDR3 has 15 residues. The CDR3 nucleotides read TGTGCCAGCAGTGAAGTAGCGGGAGAAAGGGGCGAGCAGTACTTC. This gives the protein CASSEVAGERGEQYF.

The rearrangement links TRBV6-4 to TRBJ2-3; 9 nucleotides line up with TRBD2. CDR3 size: 15 residues. The germline V gene encodes CDR1 MRHNA and CDR2 SNTAGT. Unmatched junction bases numbered 2, after V lost 4 bases and J lost 0 bases. CDR3 sequence: CASSVAGASTDTQYF. CDR3 nucleotide sequence: TGTGCCAGCAGTGTAGCGGGGGCTAGCACAGATACGCAGTATTTT.

This chain links TRBV6-5 with TRBJ1-6, with 8 bases identical to TRBD1. The CDR3 runs 15 residues. The V and J ends lost 5 bases and 7 bases, in that order; junction bases with no gene match: 7. In germline, CDR1 is MNHEY, CDR2 SVGAGI. This CDR3 is CASSPGTGKNSPLHF. The DNA of the CDR3 is TGTGCCAGCAGTCCCGGGACAGGCAAAAATTCACCCCTCCACTTT.

The chain is built from TRBV15 and TRBJ1-1; no clear D. Germline CDR1 reads LNHNV; CDR2 reads YYDKDF (reference sequence). This CDR3 contains 13 residues. Trimming stripped 4 bases from V and 0 bases from J, with 6 bases between. The CDR3 DNA follows: TGTGCCACCAGCATCGAGTTGAACACTGAAGCTTTCTTT. This codes for CATSIELNTEAFF.

The chain recombines TRBV24-1 with TRBJ2-3; 8 bases map to TRBD2. V lost 7 bases to trimming and J lost 1 base; unmatched junction nucleotides: 3. The CDR3 is 14 residues long. Germline CDR1 reads KGHDR; CDR2 reads SFDVKD. The CDR3 nucleotides are TGTGCCACCAGGACTAGCGCGGGCACAGATACGCAGTATTTT. Amino acid sequence: CATRTSAGTDTQYF.

J is TRBJ2-7 and V is TRBV4-1, with TRBD1 as a possible D gene (6 bases). The CDR3 has 13 amino acids. V shed 1 base and J shed 5 bases, with 9 bases lying between them. Germline V gives CDR1 MGHRA, CDR2 YSYEKL. CDR3 region: CASSQGGLDEQYF. CDR3 coding DNA: TGCGCCAGCAGCCAAGGGGGGCTCGACGAGCAGTACTTC.

This clone was observed a handful of times. The rearrangement links TRBV23-1 to TRBJ1-6; 9 positions match TRBD1. TRBV23-1 is noted as an ORF with a role that remains uncertain. The V and J ends lost 2 bases and 9 bases, in that order; junction bases with no gene match: 11. The CDR3 is 17 residues long. CDR3 coding DNA: TGCGCCAGCAGTCAAAGTCTTGTTCGGGACAGGGTTTCACCCCTCCACTTT. Residues: CASSQSLVRDRVSPLHF.

This sequence joins TRBV5-1 and TRBJ2-6; D possibly corresponds to TRBD2 (6 bases). This CDR3 comprises 15 residues. Trimming removed 4 bases from V and 1 base from J, with 9 bases in between. CDR1 SGHRS and CDR2 YFSETQ come from the germline V gene. The CDR3 loop reads CASSLTSSGANVLTF. The CDR3, as DNA: TGCGCCAGCAGCCTGACTAGTTCTGGGGCCAACGTCCTGACTTTC.

The chain links TRBV19 to TRBJ2-7, with TRBD1 matching 9 bases. This CDR3 is 15 amino acids long. The V segment lost 4 bases and the J segment 5 bases; nucleotides outside the gene matches: 9. Germline V gene sequence: CDR1 LNHDA, CDR2 SQIVND (reference sequence). In nucleotides, the CDR3 is TGTGCCAGTAGTAGCCGGGACAGGGTCGTCCACGAGCAGTACTTC. Translating it yields CASSSRDRVVHEQYF.

The chain couples TRBV19 to TRBJ2-7; 8 positions match TRBD1. The length of the CDR3 is 15 residues. V gave up 3 bases and J gave up 0 bases; unmatched junction bases: 4. CDR1 and CDR2 from the germline V gene are LNHDA and SQIVND (reference sequence). The DNA of the CDR3 is TGTGCCAGTAGTATTGGACAGGGAAGCTCCTACGAGCAGTACTTC. The encoded protein is CASSIGQGSSYEQYF.

Only one count was recorded for this clone. The chain links TRBV5-6 to TRBJ2-7, with 8 nucleotides matching TRBD2. With V trimmed by 1 base and J by 2 bases, 11 bases remained unmatched. Germline-derived CDR1 and CDR2 are SGHDT and YYEEEE. This CDR3 region has 17 residues. In DNA, the CDR3 is TGTGCCAGCAGCTTGTTTAGCGGGACCGAGACCACCTACGAGCAGTACTTC. Translated: CASSLFSGTETTYEQYF. The whole variable domain, remainder taken from reference TRBV5-6 and TRBJ2-7, is DAGVTQSPTHLIKTRGQQVTLRCSPKSGHDTVSWYQQALGQGPQFIFQYYEEEERQRGNFPDRFSGHQFPNYSSELNVNALLLGDSALYLCASSLFSGTETTYEQYFGPGTRLTVT.

The chain employs TRBV19 and TRBJ2-7; perhaps TRBD1 as D (5 bases). The CDR3 is made up of 13 amino acids. Deletions cut 8 bases from V and 2 bases from J, with 13 bases between. In germline, CDR1 is LNHDA, CDR2 SQIVND (reference sequence). CDR3 in amino acids: CASGAGHTYEQYF. For the CDR3, the DNA is TGTGCCAGTGGGGCTGGACACACCTACGAGCAGTACTTC.

The chain links TRBV6-6 to TRBJ2-2, with D maybe TRBD1 (6 bases). With 4 bases removed from V and 6 bases from J, the gap between germline ends came to 9 bases. The CDR3 totals 13 residues. Germline loops: CDR1 MNHNY, CDR2 SVGAGI (reference sequence). CDR3 nucleotides: TGTGCCAGCAGTTCCAACAGGGCCGGGGAGCTGTTTTTT. Encoded protein: CASSSNRAGELFF.

This chain connects TRBV5-1 to TRBJ2-7; 12 bases match TRBD2. Germline trimming cut 2 bases from V and 2 bases from J; bases unmatched to any gene: 8. CDR1 SGHRS and CDR2 YFSETQ come from the germline V gene. The CDR3 loop spans 17 amino acids. CDR3 residues: CASSLQTSGSTPYEQYF. As DNA, the CDR3 is TGCGCCAGCAGCTTACAGACTAGCGGGAGTACGCCCTACGAGCAGTACTTC. Full variable domain (outside the CDR3, taken from reference TRBV5-1 and TRBJ2-7): KAGVTQTPRYLIKTRGQQVTLSCSPISGHRSVSWYQQTPGQGLQFLFEYFSETQRNKGNFPGRFSGRQFSNSRSEMNVSTLELGDSALYLCASSLQTSGSTPYEQYFGPGTRLTVT.

The chain is built from TRBV5-6 and TRBJ1-6; no firm D call. The germline gives CDR1 SGHDT, CDR2 YYEEEE. V lost 0 bases, J lost 7 bases, and 8 bases lay in between. CDR3 size: 14 residues. CDR3 loop: CASSLVQTNSPLHF. The CDR3 DNA reads as TGTGCCAGCAGCTTGGTACAGACCAATTCACCCCTCCACTTT.

The chain couples TRBV2 to TRBJ1-3; 7 nucleotides match TRBD1. Trimming cost V 4 bases and J 0 bases; bases outside gene matches: 3. CDR1 and CDR2 (germline): SNHLY, FYNNEI. CDR3 length equals 15 residues. The CDR3 sequence is CASSGRGNSGNTIYF. The CDR3 DNA reads TGTGCCAGCAGTGGCAGGGGGAACTCTGGAAACACCATATATTTT.

This clone appeared once. This chain links TRBV7-9 with TRBJ1-1, with a weak D call TRBD1 (5 bases). Trimming took off 4 bases at V and 7 bases at J, with 7 bases between the two ends. This CDR3 comprises 11 residues. The germline V gene encodes CDR1 SEHNR and CDR2 FQNEAQ (reference sequence). CDR3: CASSSTVEAFF. Written as DNA, the CDR3 is TGTGCCAGCAGCTCGACAGTTGAAGCTTTCTTT. Full variable domain (remainder filled in from reference TRBV7-9 and TRBJ1-1): DTGVSQNPRHKITKRGQNVTFRCDPISEHNRLYWYRQTLGQGPEFLTYFQNEAQLEKSRLLSDRFSAERPKGSFSTLEIQRTEQGDSAMYLCASSSTVEAFFGQGTRLTVV.

The chain recombines TRBV11-2 with TRBJ1-2; D might be TRBD1 (6 bases). CDR3 length equals 13 residues. The germline V and J ends were trimmed by 1 base and 5 bases, with 8 bases remaining between them. Germline CDR1 and CDR2: SGHAT and FQNNGV. The CDR3 sequence: CASSLATGYGYTF. Here the CDR3 DNA reads TGTGCCAGCAGCTTAGCGACAGGATATGGCTACACCTTC.

V usage is TRBV27 and J usage is TRBJ2-3; a weak D match, TRBD2 (5 bases). The CDR3 sequence is 14 residues long. The germline V and J ends were trimmed by 6 bases and 3 bases, with 13 bases remaining between them. Germline V gives CDR1 MNHEY, CDR2 SMNVEV (reference sequence). The CDR3 spells CASSLRVGTDTQYF. CDR3 sequence (DNA): TGTGCCAGCAGCCTGAGGGTAGGAACAGATACGCAGTATTTT.

The CDR3 loop is CASSQGSVAATETQYF. In nucleotides, the CDR3 is TGTGCCAGCAGCCAAGGGTCAGTAGCGGCTACTGAGACCCAGTACTTC. The V gene is TRBV14, the J gene TRBJ2-5, with a possible D match to TRBD2 (6 bases). The CDR3 is made up of 16 amino acids. Germline loops: CDR1 SGHDN, CDR2 FVKESK. V was clipped by 1 base and J by 5 bases, with 17 bases between them.

This sequence joins TRBV30 and TRBJ2-7; TRBD2 agrees at 7 bases. Trimming took 4 bases from V and 1 from J; bases not matched to a gene: 1. The V gene's germline CDR1 is GTSNPN and CDR2 SVGIG (reference sequence). The CDR3 sequence is 12 residues long. CDR3 region: CAWTGGSYEQYF. CDR3 nucleotides: TGTGCCTGGACCGGGGGGTCCTACGAGCAGTACTTC. Supplemented by reference TRBV30 and TRBJ2-7, the full variable domain reads SQTIHQWPATLVQPVGSPLSLECTVEGTSNPNLYWYRQAAGRGLQLLFYSVGIGQISSEVPQNLSASRPQDRQFILSSKKLLLSDSGFYLCAWTGGSYEQYFGPGTRLTVT.

The chain has TRBV11-2 and TRBJ1-2; no clear D gene. The CDR3 length is 12 residues. Germline CDR1 is SGHAT and CDR2 is FQNNGV. The V gene lost 5 bases and the J gene lost 4 bases, with 8 bases spanning the gap. DNA of the CDR3: TGTGCCAGCAGCGTTGCTAGCTATGGCTACACCTTC. The encoded protein is CASSVASYGYTF.

Remarks on this clone: The sample carries other DNA sequences with the same CDR3. CDR3 residues: CASSLSSGAYNEQFF. DNA of the CDR3: TGCGCCAGCAGCTTGAGTAGCGGGGCATACAATGAGCAGTTCTTC. This rearrangement joins TRBV5-1 to TRBJ2-1; TRBD2 agrees at 8 bases. V dropped 1 base and J dropped 4; count of bases not matched to a gene: 4. The CDR3 is 15 residues long. Germline values: CDR1 SGHRS, CDR2 YFSETQ. The full variable domain, in which reference TRBV5-1 and TRBJ2-1 provide the parts outside the CDR3, is KAGVTQTPRYLIKTRGQQVTLSCSPISGHRSVSWYQQTPGQGLQFLFEYFSETQRNKGNFPGRFSGRQFSNSRSEMNVSTLELGDSALYLCASSLSSGAYNEQFFGPGTRLTVL.

The chain couples TRBV19 to TRBJ1-1; 8 bases match TRBD1. V lost 5 bases, J lost 2 bases, and 10 bases stayed unmatched. This CDR3 is 16 amino acids long. From germline, CDR1 is LNHDA and CDR2 SQIVND (reference sequence). The CDR3 spells CASSSRQGSYNTEAFF. CDR3 nucleotides: TGTGCCAGTAGTTCCCGACAGGGGTCCTACAACACTGAAGCTTTCTTT.

The chain recombines TRBV13 with TRBJ1-1, with TRBD1 identical over 9 bases. Unmatched junction bases numbered 10, after V lost 5 bases and J lost 3 bases. The germline V gene has CDR1 PRHDT and CDR2 FYEKMQ (reference sequence). The length of the CDR3 is 16 residues. The CDR3 region is CASSQETGGVDTEAFF. As DNA, the CDR3 is TGTGCCAGCAGCCAGGAAACAGGGGGCGTTGACACTGAAGCTTTCTTT.

CDR3 residues: CASSLEPRATGELFF. The DNA for the CDR3 is TGTGCCAGCAGCTTAGAACCCAGGGCCACCGGGGAGCTGTTTTTT. The chain joins TRBV11-2 to TRBJ2-2, with D perhaps matching TRBD1 (5 bases). With 0 bases removed from V and 4 bases from J, the gap between germline ends came to 9 bases. Germline CDR1 and CDR2: SGHAT and FQNNGV. CDR3 length equals 15 residues.

Regarding this clone: At one boundary the junction diverges from the germline segment, which might be a read error. The chain carries TRBV5-1 and TRBJ2-2; TRBD1 matches at 7 bases. CDR1 and CDR2 from the germline V gene are SGHRS and YFSETQ. This CDR3 spans 15 amino acids. This chain's CDR3 is CASTLGTENTGELFF. In DNA, the CDR3 is TGCGCCAGCACCTTGGGGACAGAGAACACCGGGGAGCTGTTTTTT.